This T cell receptor (beta chain) was retrieved from a study of blood T cell repertoires in COVID-19. Across the whole study: Samples taken during acute and convalescent COVID-19 were collected in the United States, Italy and Spain. The cDNA or gDNA used as material had been derived from T cells, B-cell-depleted T cells, or PBMCs.

CDR3 size: 13 residues. Trimming took 3 bases from V and 3 from J, leaving 9 bases between them. Per the germline V gene, CDR1 is SGHTA and CDR2 is FQGTGA. Authors' methods: Amplification of reference gene primers was used by the study to estimate nucleated cell counts. Sequenced by immunoSEQ multiplex PCR; TCRdb stores in-frame clones only, minus some. V and J calls and clone size are as listed in that table; D and trimming were resolved from the DNA. The sample holds hundreds of thousands of clones, around 86% seen once. The genes are TRBV7-3 and TRBJ2-7, with unresolved D. What was sequenced was peripheral blood. The origin of this receptor is a man aged 60-69 years who had recovered from COVID-19. CDR3 loop: CASSFGPSYEQYF. The CDR3 DNA follows: TGTGCCAGCAGCTTCGGTCCGAGCTACGAGCAGTACTTC.